The 8 T cell receptor beta chains given below trace back to one sample, sequenced in a study of shared clonotypes between healthy human individuals. The protocol was immunoSEQ multiplex PCR, while the TCRdb copy is restricted to in-frame clones and leaves out a portion. The data hold fewer than 2.5 million clones, with roughly 93% observed a single time. Sequenced: naive CD4+ T cells from PBMCs. Subset indicated: CD45RA+ positively selected. The receptors stem from a man aged 18-30 years in good health. Some clones in this sample may be carry-over from other donors' samples.

Here the CDR3 DNA reads TGTGCCGGGCAGAGTAGCAATCAGCCCCAGCATTTT. Residues: CAGQSSNQPQHF. The chain couples TRBV28 to TRBJ1-5; no firm D call. The CDR3 runs 12 residues. Trimming left V 11 bases short and J 0 bases short, with 8 bases between. The germline gives CDR1 MDHEN, CDR2 SYDVKM.

This clone was seen once. V and J are TRBV4-1 and TRBJ2-7, with TRBD2 matching 8 bases. V shed 4 bases and J 5 bases; nucleotides not matched to a gene: 7. Germline V CDR1 and CDR2: MGHRA, YSYEKL. The CDR3 extends over 14 amino acids. The DNA for the CDR3 is TGCGCCAGCAGCCCCGGCGGGGGGCCCGACGAGCAGTACTTC. Amino acid sequence: CASSPGGGPDEQYF.

Regarding this clone: The same CDR3 arises from other DNA sequences in this sample as well. The gene calls are TRBV5-1 and TRBJ1-1, with no clear D. The V end was cut by 0 bases, the J end by 4 bases, with 10 bases between. Germline-derived CDR1 and CDR2 are SGHRS and YFSETQ. The CDR3 is 14 residues long. CDR3 in DNA: TGCGCCAGCAGCTTGGTGGGAAGCGGCACTGAAGCTTTCTTT. As protein: CASSLVGSGTEAFF.

The rearrangement links TRBV2 to TRBJ2-2, with TRBD2 matching 8 bases. This CDR3 is built from 14 residues. Germline CDR1 and CDR2: SNHLY and FYNNEI. The junction had 7 bases not matched to a gene; V was cut back by 6 bases and J by 7 bases. The chain's CDR3 is CASRERSGIGELFF. In DNA form, the CDR3 reads TGTGCCAGCAGGGAACGTAGCGGGATCGGGGAGCTGTTTTTT.

The V and J genes are TRBV11-1 and TRBJ2-2, with D possibly TRBD2 on 6 matching bases. V was pared by 5 bases and J by 3 bases, with 13 bases between. The CDR3 is made up of 15 amino acids. Germline V CDR1 and CDR2: SGHAT, FQDESV (reference sequence). The CDR3 spells CASSPRRVDTGELFF. As DNA, the CDR3 is TGTGCCAGCAGCCCCCGGAGGGTGGACACCGGGGAGCTGTTTTTT.

V usage is TRBV4-3 and J usage is TRBJ2-5; either TRBD1 or TRBD2 may supply D (5 bases each). Germline V gene data show CDR1 as LGHNA and CDR2 as YSLEER. The germline V and J ends were trimmed by 4 bases and 5 bases, with 14 bases remaining between them. The CDR3 consists of 14 residues. Here the CDR3 DNA reads TGCGCCAGCAGCCGGGACCTGGGGGAGGAGACCCAGTACTTC. This gives the protein CASSRDLGEETQYF.

The genes are TRBV6-1 and TRBJ1-2; the D is unclear. Looked up from germline, CDR1 is MNHNS and CDR2 is SASEGT. This CDR3 is built from 13 residues. V lost 1 base to trimming and J lost 8 bases, with 11 bases between them. DNA for the CDR3: TGTGCCAGCAGTGAAGAATGGAGGTTGGGCTACACCTTC. Protein product: CASSEEWRLGYTF.

This clone has a single count. The J gene is TRBJ2-2, the V gene TRBV4-3; D might be TRBD2 (5 bases). Germline CDR1 and CDR2: LGHNA and YSLEER. There are 12 residues in the CDR3. The germline V and J ends were trimmed by 3 bases and 7 bases, with 6 bases remaining between them. CDR3 protein: CASSHRDGELFF. CDR3 in DNA: TGCGCCAGCAGCCACCGGGACGGGGAGCTGTTTTTT.